The sequence of this T cell receptor (beta chain) was determined in a study of T cell repertoires in cytomegalovirus infection. TCRdb passed the reads through MiXCR, listing each CDR3 protein once. The table records approximately 180,000 distinct CDR3 sequences, about a tenth of them present only once. Germline V gene data show CDR1 as MGHRA and CDR2 as YSYEKL. This CDR3 comprises 16 residues. The V and J ends lost 5 bases and 12 bases, in that order; junction bases with no gene match: 18. Sequenced sample: PBMCs. The source is a human donor in good health (CMV status not recorded). Some clones in this sample may be carry-over from other donors' samples. The V and J genes are TRBV4-1 and TRBJ2-1; 8 nucleotides align to TRBD2. This chain's CDR3 is CASSVPTQRGPDGQFF. The CDR3, as DNA: TGCGCCAGCAGCGTACCGACGCAGCGGGGGCCAGATGGGCAGTTCTTC.